This TCR beta chain was sequenced during a study of shared clonotypes between healthy human individuals. The data were produced by immunoSEQ multiplex PCR, yet TCRdb's version contains in-frame clones alone and is incomplete. The table has over 2 million clones, around 90% seen once. CD4+ cells yielded CD45RA+ naive and CD45RA-negative memory subsets. V shed 6 bases and J shed 6 bases, with 18 bases lying between them. Germline V gene data show CDR1 as SNHLY and CDR2 as FYNNEI. The CDR3 is 15 amino acids. This chain connects TRBV2 to TRBJ2-1; the D call may be TRBD1 or TRBD2 (5 bases each). The clonotype was recovered from a man aged 18-30 years in good health. Some clones in this sample may be carry-over from other donors' samples. The sequenced sample was naive CD4+ T cells from PBMCs. Subset given: CD45RA+ positively selected. This CDR3 is CASRRGPSSPNEQFF. CDR3 bases: TGTGCCAGCAGGAGGGGACCCTCTAGCCCCAATGAGCAGTTCTTC.